The 20 T cell receptor beta chains below come from one sample, sequenced in a study of beta chain features in type 1 diabetes. Reverse transcribing all isolated RNA meant expressed TCRB transcripts were sequenced. Here immunoSEQ multiplex PCR was the method, and the copy in TCRdb shows in-frame clones only, minus some. The data show under 950,000 clones, about a sixth seen once. Source material: naive CD4+ T cells from blood. These receptors were obtained from a young woman in good health.

This clone was picked up a small number of times. The V gene is TRBV30, the J gene TRBJ1-5; D might be TRBD1 (5 bases). This CDR3 spans 16 amino acids. V lost 0 bases, J lost 4 bases, and 16 bases lay in between. From germline, CDR1 is GTSNPN and CDR2 SVGIG (reference sequence). The DNA for the CDR3 is TGTGCCTGGAGTGTAGATTGCGGGGCAAGTAATCAGCCCCAGCATTTT. Protein product: CAWSVDCGASNQPQHF.

The rearrangement uses TRBV7-9 and TRBJ2-1; the D gene is possibly TRBD2 (6 bases). V was shortened by 5 bases and J by 0 bases, with 14 bases between the two germline ends. The CDR3 totals 16 residues. Germline V gene lookup returns CDR1 SEHNR and CDR2 FQNEAQ (reference sequence). CDR3 sequence (DNA): TGTGCCAGCAGCCCAGGACTACCTCGCTCCTACAATGAGCAGTTCTTC. It encodes CASSPGLPRSYNEQFF.

The chain is built from TRBV2 and TRBJ2-7; D not resolved. Trimming took 6 bases from V and 3 from J, leaving 9 bases between them. Germline V gives CDR1 SNHLY, CDR2 FYNNEI. There are 12 residues in the CDR3. The CDR3 here is CASRDELYEQYF. CDR3 coding DNA: TGTGCCAGCAGGGACGAGCTCTACGAGCAGTACTTC.

This clone has a handful of counts. CDR3 in amino acids: CASNSGQGTYEQYF. The CDR3 DNA sequence: TGCGCCAGTAACTCGGGACAGGGTACCTACGAGCAGTACTTC. This rearrangement joins TRBV5-1 to TRBJ2-7; 9 nucleotides agree with TRBD1. Unmatched junction bases numbered 8, after V lost 8 bases and J lost 2 bases. Germline assignment: CDR1 SGHRS and CDR2 YFSETQ. There are 14 residues in the CDR3.

The V gene is TRBV5-5, the J gene TRBJ2-7; D perhaps matches TRBD1 (5 bases). Germline values: CDR1 SGHKS, CDR2 YYEKEE (reference sequence). The CDR3 has 14 amino acids. V lost 1 base and J lost 3, with 11 bases in between. CDR3 sequence: CASSLRGINYEQYF. The CDR3 DNA reads as TGTGCCAGCAGCTTGAGGGGAATAAACTACGAGCAGTACTTC.

The J gene is TRBJ2-6, the V gene TRBV14; no definite D call. Germline V gene data show CDR1 as SGHDN and CDR2 as FVKESK. CDR3 size: 15 residues. Trimming removed 4 bases at V and 0 bases at J, with 7 bases between. CDR3 coding DNA: TGTGCCAGCAGCCGTATCATCTCTGGGGCCAACGTCCTGACTTTC. It translates to CASSRIISGANVLTF.

This chain joins TRBV19 and TRBJ2-7; TRBD2 aligns across 8 bases. V dropped 3 bases and J dropped 1; count of bases not matched to a gene: 5. Looked up from germline, CDR1 is LNHDA and CDR2 is SQIVND (reference sequence). The CDR3 contains 15 residues. The CDR3 here is CASSIVTSGSYEQYF. The CDR3 nucleotides read TGTGCCAGTAGTATTGTCACTAGCGGATCCTACGAGCAGTACTTC.

The rearrangement uses TRBV7-6 and TRBJ2-1, with 7 positions matching TRBD2. V dropped 3 bases and J dropped 9; count of bases not matched to a gene: 11. The germline gives CDR1 SGHVS, CDR2 FNYEAQ. The CDR3 runs 15 residues. The chain's CDR3 is CASSLEVGGSGEQFF. In DNA form, the CDR3 reads TGTGCCAGCAGCTTGGAAGTTGGCGGGAGTGGTGAGCAGTTCTTC.

The rearrangement uses TRBV28 and TRBJ1-4; D possibly corresponds to TRBD1 (6 bases). The CDR3 has 14 residues. The germline gives CDR1 MDHEN, CDR2 SYDVKM. The ends were cut back, 6 bases at V and 5 bases at J, with 13 bases in the middle. CDR3 region: CASRPPDRNEKLFF. The CDR3 DNA reads as TGTGCCAGCAGACCCCCCGACAGGAATGAAAAACTGTTTTTT.

The chain has TRBV7-2 and TRBJ2-3, with D unclear. The CDR3 has 13 amino acids. The V end lost 5 bases, the J end lost 4 bases, and 10 bases lay between the germline ends. Per the germline V gene, CDR1 is SGHTA and CDR2 is FQGNSA. The CDR3 DNA sequence: TGTGCCAGCAGCCGGGCAGCGTCAGATACGCAGTATTTT. Translated: CASSRAASDTQYF.

The chain recombines TRBV4-3 with TRBJ1-3; weak D call: TRBD1 (5 bases). The CDR3 contains 16 residues. V lost 0 bases and J 5 bases, leaving 14 bases between the germline ends. Germline CDR1 LGHNA, CDR2 YSLEER. The CDR3, as DNA: TGCGCCAGCAGCCAAGAAATCGCTAAGGGGAGAAACACCATATATTTT. Translation: CASSQEIAKGRNTIYF.

The chain is built from TRBV4-2 and TRBJ2-7, with TRBD2 identical over 12 bases. This CDR3 spans 17 amino acids. The germline CDR1 and CDR2 sequences are LGHNA and YNFKEQ. The V and J ends lost 4 bases and 3 bases, in that order; junction bases with no gene match: 10. CDR3 sequence reads: CASSLESRLAGVYEQYF. The CDR3 DNA reads as TGTGCCAGCAGCCTAGAAAGCAGACTAGCGGGAGTCTACGAGCAGTACTTC.

In this sample, this clone turned up a few times. V is TRBV7-2 and J is TRBJ2-7; TRBD2 might be the D (5 bases). The CDR3 contains 12 residues. V shed 5 bases and J shed 6 bases, with 11 bases lying between them. Germline CDR1 and CDR2: SGHTA and FQGNSA. CDR3 region: CASSGDYPEQYF. In DNA, the CDR3 is TGTGCCAGCAGCGGAGACTATCCCGAGCAGTACTTC.

This clone was found a few times. This chain links TRBV7-9 with TRBJ1-2, with D perhaps TRBD1 (5 bases). Germline V gene data show CDR1 as SEHNR and CDR2 as FQNEAQ (reference sequence). The V gene lost 5 bases and the J gene lost 0 bases, with 10 bases spanning the gap. CDR3 length: 14 amino acids. For the CDR3, the DNA is TGTGCCAGCAGCCGACAGAGCTCTAACTATGGCTACACCTTC. This gives the protein CASSRQSSNYGYTF.

The rearrangement uses TRBV18 and TRBJ2-1; weak D call: TRBD1 (6 bases). The CDR3 consists of 21 residues. Per the germline V gene, CDR1 is KGHSH and CDR2 is LQKENI. V was clipped by 3 bases and J by 6 bases, with 33 bases between them. The CDR3 is CASSPYFGQNRFHRGSNEQFF. The DNA for the CDR3 is TGTGCCAGCTCACCCTATTTCGGACAGAACCGGTTCCATAGGGGCTCCAATGAGCAGTTCTTC.

The CDR3 region is CASSESPGGFF. DNA of the CDR3: TGTGCCAGCAGTGAATCTCCCGGTGGGTTCTTC. The chain recombines TRBV2 with TRBJ2-1; D gene unclear. Germline V gene data show CDR1 as SNHLY and CDR2 as FYNNEI. CDR3 length equals 11 residues. With 2 bases removed from V and 15 bases from J, the gap between germline ends came to 11 bases.

CDR3 amino acids: CASSPSGGLLPEQYF. CDR3 sequence (DNA): TGTGCCAGCAGTCCGTCGGGAGGCCTACTTCCCGAGCAGTACTTC. The gene calls are TRBV27 and TRBJ2-7; 7 bases line up with TRBD2. Per germline, CDR1 MNHEY and CDR2 SMNVEV (reference sequence). The length of the CDR3 is 15 residues. J lost 6 bases, V lost 5 bases, and 13 bases had no gene match.

This clone was observed a handful of times. The gene calls are TRBV7-8 and TRBJ2-3, with a weak D call TRBD1 (5 bases). CDR1 SGHVS and CDR2 FQNEAQ come from the germline V gene. The CDR3 has 14 residues. V was cut by 10 bases and J by 6 bases, with 20 bases left in between. CDR3 protein: CATKNRFNSDTQYF. The DNA for the CDR3 is TGTGCCACCAAGAACAGGTTTAACTCGGATACGCAGTATTTT.

The chain couples TRBV7-2 to TRBJ1-5; possible D gene TRBD1, 5 bases. The germline V gene encodes CDR1 SGHTA and CDR2 FQGNSA. Trimming took off 3 bases at V and 5 bases at J, with 8 bases between the two ends. The CDR3 extends over 13 amino acids. The CDR3 loop reads CASSLGEDQPQHF. The CDR3 bases are TGTGCCAGCAGCTTGGGGGAGGATCAGCCCCAGCATTTT.

At least ten counts were recorded for this clone. J is TRBJ1-2 and V is TRBV10-3; a possible D gene is TRBD1 (6 bases). The length of the CDR3 is 13 residues. The ends were cut back, 7 bases at V and 1 base at J, with 10 bases in the middle. Germline V lookup: CDR1 ENHRY, CDR2 SYGVKD. CDR3: CAIKGQINYGYTF. For the CDR3, the DNA is TGTGCCATCAAAGGACAGATTAACTATGGCTACACCTTC.